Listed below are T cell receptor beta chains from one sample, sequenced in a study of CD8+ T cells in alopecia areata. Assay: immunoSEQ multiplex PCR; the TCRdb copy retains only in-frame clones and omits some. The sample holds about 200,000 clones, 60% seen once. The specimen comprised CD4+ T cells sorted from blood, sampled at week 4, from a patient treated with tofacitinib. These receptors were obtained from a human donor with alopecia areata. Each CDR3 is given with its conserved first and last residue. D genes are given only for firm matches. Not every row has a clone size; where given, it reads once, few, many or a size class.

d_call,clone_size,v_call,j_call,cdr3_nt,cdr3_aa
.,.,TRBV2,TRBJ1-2,TGTGCCAGCAGTGAAGGAACAGGAGTGCAGCTGGGCTACACCTTC,CASSEGTGVQLGYTF
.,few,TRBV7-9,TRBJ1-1,TGTGCCAGCAGCTCGAGGAACACTGAAGCTTTCTTT,CASSSRNTEAFF
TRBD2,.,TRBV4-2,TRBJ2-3,TGTGCCAGCAGCCAAGAAGCTAGCGGGGGGGCCAAAGATACGCAGTATTTT,CASSQEASGGAKDTQYF
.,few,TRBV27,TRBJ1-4,TGTGCCAGCAGCAGACAGAGGGGGGAAAAACTGTTTTTT,CASSRQRGEKLFF
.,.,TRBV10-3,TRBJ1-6,TGTGCCACCAGGACAGTTGATAATTCACCCCTCCACTTT,CATRTVDNSPLHF
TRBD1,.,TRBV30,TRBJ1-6,TGTGCCTGGAGGGGACAGGGAGGTTCACCCCTCCACTTT,CAWRGQGGSPLHF
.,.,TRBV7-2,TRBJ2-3,TGTGCCAGCAGCCCCCAATCGGGGCTGGCAGATACGCAGTATTTT,CASSPQSGLADTQYF
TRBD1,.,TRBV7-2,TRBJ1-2,TGTGCCAGCAGCTTAGGCGGGACAGGGACTGGCTACACCTTC,CASSLGGTGTGYTF
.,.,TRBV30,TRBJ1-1,TGTGCCTGGAGTGGACGGGAGGAAGCTTTCTTT,CAWSGREEAFF
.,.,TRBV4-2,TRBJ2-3,TGTGCCAGCAGCCAGGACGAATTGGGACACGGCGGGGATACGCAGTATTTT,CASSQDELGHGGDTQYF
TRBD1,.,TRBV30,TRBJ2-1,TGTGCCTGGACCACAGGGGGTTCCTACAATGAGCAGTTCTTC,CAWTTGGSYNEQFF
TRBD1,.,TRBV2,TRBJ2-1,TGTGCCAGCAGTGTTCTCCGGGACAGGAGCCACAATGAGCAGTTCTTC,CASSVLRDRSHNEQFF
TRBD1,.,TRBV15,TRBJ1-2,TGTGCCACCAGCAGAGATCTAGCAGGGGGGAACTATGGCTACACCTTC,CATSRDLAGGNYGYTF
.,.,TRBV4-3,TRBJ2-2,TGCGCCAGCAGCCAAGATAGGGCAGGGAGTGCCGGGGAGCTGTTTTTT,CASSQDRAGSAGELFF
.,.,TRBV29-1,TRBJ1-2,TGCAGCGTTTCACGGAGGCTGAATAAAGGTGGCTACACCTTC,CSVSRRLNKGGYTF
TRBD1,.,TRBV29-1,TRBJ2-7,TGCAGCGTTGTGACCCGGACAGGGGGAGGCTACGAGCAGTACTTC,CSVVTRTGGGYEQYF
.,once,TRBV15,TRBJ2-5,TGTGCCACCAGCAGACGACTAGAGCAAGAGACCCAGTACTTC,CATSRRLEQETQYF
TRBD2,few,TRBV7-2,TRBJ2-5,TGTGCCAGCAGCTTAGTTGGGACTAGCGAACAAGAGACCCAGTACTTC,CASSLVGTSEQETQYF
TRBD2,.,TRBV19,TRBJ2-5,TGTGCCAGTAAAGTAGCGGGGGTAGAGACCCAGTACTTC,CASKVAGVETQYF
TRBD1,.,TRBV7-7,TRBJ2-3,TGTGCTAGCAGCTCTGACAGGGGAGACACGCAGTATTTT,CASSSDRGDTQYF
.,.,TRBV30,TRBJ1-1,TGTGCCTGGATGAGTGAAACTGAAGCTTTCTTT,CAWMSETEAFF
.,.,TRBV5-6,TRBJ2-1,TGTGCCAGCAGCTTTCCAGCAGGGTGGGGATATGAGCAGTTCTTC,CASSFPAGWGYEQFF
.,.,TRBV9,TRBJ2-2,TGTGCCAGCAGCGTAGAGTTAAACAGGGAAGTCAACACCGGGGAGCTGTTTTTT,CASSVELNREVNTGELFF
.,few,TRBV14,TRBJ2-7,TGTGCCAGCAGCCAGGGATGGCAGAACTACGAGCAGTACTTC,CASSQGWQNYEQYF
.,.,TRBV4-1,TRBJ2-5,TGCGCCAGCAGCCACCGACAACTTCTGGAGACCCAGTACTTC,CASSHRQLLETQYF
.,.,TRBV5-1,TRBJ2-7,TGCGCCAGCAGCTCCATGACAGCCTCCTCCTACGAGCAGTACTTC,CASSSMTASSYEQYF
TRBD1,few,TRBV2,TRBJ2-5,TGTGCCAGCAGTGCACAGGGGGAGACCCAGTACTTC,CASSAQGETQYF
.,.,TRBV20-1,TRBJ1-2,TGCAGTGCTAGAGGGGGAAGGCCCTACACCTTC,CSARGGRPYTF
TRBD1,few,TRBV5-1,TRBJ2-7,TGCGCCAGCAGCCACACAGGGGTAGCCCCCCGGGACGAGCAGTACTTC,CASSHTGVAPRDEQYF
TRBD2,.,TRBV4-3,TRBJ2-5,TGCGCCAGCAGCCAAGTAGCGGGGGTGGAGACCCAGTACTTC,CASSQVAGVETQYF
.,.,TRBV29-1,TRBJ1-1,TGCAGCGTTGTTGGCGGACAGCTCACGACCACTGAAGCTTTCTTT,CSVVGGQLTTTEAFF
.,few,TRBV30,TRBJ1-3,TGTGCCTGGGACAGCATCTCTGGAAACACCATATATTTT,CAWDSISGNTIYF
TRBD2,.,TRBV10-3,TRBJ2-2,TGTGCCATCACCCGGACTAGCGAGGGCACCGGGGAGCTGTTTTTT,CAITRTSEGTGELFF
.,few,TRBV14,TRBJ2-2,TGTGCCAGCAGCCAACCCGTCGGGGTGACCACCGGGGAGCTGTTTTTT,CASSQPVGVTTGELFF
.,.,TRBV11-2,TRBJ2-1,TGTGCCAGCAGCTTAGTGGGGGTGGAGTATGAGCAGTTCTTC,CASSLVGVEYEQFF
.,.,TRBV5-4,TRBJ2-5,TGTGCCAGCAGTACCCCGGCGGGGAAAGAGACCCAGTACTTC,CASSTPAGKETQYF
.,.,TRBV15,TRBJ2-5,TGTGCCACCAGCAGAGATAGCAGGGAAGAGACCCAGTACTTC,CATSRDSREETQYF
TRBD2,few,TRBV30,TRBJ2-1,TGTGCCTGGAGGGGGACTAGCTCATATGAGCAGTTCTTC,CAWRGTSSYEQFF
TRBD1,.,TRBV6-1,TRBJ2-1,TGTGCCACCAGGGGGTGGACCTACAATGAGCAGTTCTTC,CATRGWTYNEQFF